What follows are 29 T cell receptor beta chains derived from one specimen sequenced in a study of control samples from healthy donors and cancer patients. Data came from immunoSEQ multiplex PCR; TCRdb stores just in-frame clones and leaves some out. This table holds under 100,000 clones, 88% found once. The material sequenced was blood. Receptors originate from a woman between 70 and 85 years old in good health.

Written as DNA, the CDR3 is TGTGCCAGCTCAGCTCAAGGTTTTAGGGGCTACACCTTC. The encoded protein is CASSAQGFRGYTF. The chain employs TRBV18 and TRBJ1-2; no clear D gene. The CDR3 loop spans 13 amino acids. V dropped 5 bases and J dropped 8 bases, with 15 bases sitting between them. Germline V gene data show CDR1 as KGHSH and CDR2 as LQKENI.

The chain employs TRBV7-8 and TRBJ2-5, with 7 positions matching TRBD2. The CDR3 sequence is 14 residues long. CDR1 and CDR2 from the germline V gene are SGHVS and FQNEAQ. Trimming removed 7 bases from V and 3 bases from J; junction bases left unmatched: 8. The CDR3 DNA follows: TGTGCCAGCACCCCCCTTCTAGCGGAAGAGACCCAGTACTTC. Its protein is CASTPLLAEETQYF. Looking up the rest from reference TRBV7-8 and TRBJ2-5 gives the full variable domain: GAGVSQSPRYKVAKRGQDVALRCDPISGHVSLFWYQQALGQGPEFLTYFQNEAQLDKSGLPSDRFFAERPEGSVSTLKIQRTQQEDSAVYLCASTPLLAEETQYFGPGTRLLVL.

This clone has just one count. The chain employs TRBV7-2 and TRBJ2-5; TRBD2 matches 7 bases. Germline V gives CDR1 SGHTA, CDR2 FQGNSA. The CDR3 spans 12 residues. V was clipped by 2 bases and J by 9 bases; unmatched bases: 3. CDR3 sequence: CASSLPTSAQYF. The CDR3 bases are TGTGCCAGCAGCTTACCAACTAGCGCCCAGTACTTC.

This chain connects TRBV27 to TRBJ2-1, with 11 bases aligning to TRBD2. Germline CDR1 MNHEY, CDR2 SMNVEV (reference sequence). The length of the CDR3 is 16 residues. The V segment lost 5 bases and the J segment 8 bases; nucleotides outside the gene matches: 11. The CDR3: CASSPRASGGRHEQFF. DNA of the CDR3: TGTGCCAGCAGTCCCCGCGCTAGCGGGGGGAGGCATGAGCAGTTCTTC.

CDR3 protein: CASSPDSGRTGELFF. CDR3 nucleotide sequence: TGTGCCAGCTCACCAGATAGCGGGAGGACCGGGGAGCTGTTTTTT. The chain joins TRBV18 to TRBJ2-2, with 10 bases that match TRBD2. With V trimmed by 2 bases and J by 5 bases, 2 bases remained unmatched. Germline V CDR1 and CDR2: KGHSH, LQKENI. The CDR3 loop spans 15 amino acids.

The V and J genes are TRBV29-1 and TRBJ2-7; D gene unclear. Germline V gives CDR1 SQVTM, CDR2 ANQGSEA. V was trimmed by 2 bases and J by 6 bases, leaving 8 bases between them. The CDR3 spans 11 residues. Here the CDR3 reads CSVERLGEQYF. The CDR3 nucleotides are TGCAGCGTTGAACGTTTGGGCGAGCAGTACTTC.

The CDR3 DNA reads TGCAGCGTTGGAAAAGGGGGGAACACTGAAGCTTTCTTT. The encoded protein is CSVGKGGNTEAFF. This rearrangement joins TRBV29-1 to TRBJ1-1; D perhaps matches TRBD1 (6 bases). With 4 bases removed from V and 1 base from J, the gap between germline ends came to 10 bases. The CDR3 is 13 amino acids. Germline values: CDR1 SQVTM, CDR2 ANQGSEA.

This sequence joins TRBV18 and TRBJ1-5; the match to TRBD1 covers 7 bases. Germline V CDR1 and CDR2: KGHSH, LQKENI. With 2 bases clipped from V and 11 bases from J, the junction kept 3 bases outside the gene matches. This CDR3 has 12 residues. The CDR3 protein is CASSPRGRTQHF. CDR3 DNA: TGTGCCAGCTCACCAAGGGGGCGCACCCAGCATTTT.

The V and J genes are TRBV30 and TRBJ2-5; D is perhaps TRBD1 or TRBD2 (5 bases each). The germline V gene encodes CDR1 GTSNPN and CDR2 SVGIG (reference sequence). The CDR3 is made up of 14 amino acids. Trimming took 3 bases from V and 5 from J, leaving 16 bases between them. For the CDR3, the DNA is TGTGCCTGGAGCCGGGGACCCTCCAGGGAGACCCAGTACTTC. As protein: CAWSRGPSRETQYF. Full variable domain (remainder filled in from reference TRBV30 and TRBJ2-5): SQTIHQWPATLVQPVGSPLSLECTVEGTSNPNLYWYRQAAGRGLQLLFYSVGIGQISSEVPQNLSASRPQDRQFILSSKKLLLSDSGFYLCAWSRGPSRETQYFGPGTRLLVL.

The rearrangement links TRBV2 to TRBJ2-2; D unclear. Trimming removed 5 bases at V and 4 bases at J, with 11 bases between. Germline CDR1 SNHLY, CDR2 FYNNEI. This CDR3 spans 14 amino acids. CDR3 protein: CASSRTAPTGELFF. CDR3 nucleotides: TGTGCCAGCAGTCGAACAGCCCCCACCGGGGAGCTGTTTTTT.

This chain joins TRBV19 and TRBJ1-1; the match to TRBD1 covers 7 bases. The CDR3 length is 15 residues. Losses at the gene ends were 3 bases for V and 4 bases for J; bases not matched to a gene: 8. In germline, CDR1 is LNHDA, CDR2 SQIVND (reference sequence). The DNA of the CDR3 is TGTGCCAGTAGTATCCTGACAGGGAGGGGCACTGAAGCTTTCTTT. This translates into CASSILTGRGTEAFF.

This sequence joins TRBV27 and TRBJ2-4; 10 bases align to TRBD1. The CDR3 has 18 residues. Germline V gene data show CDR1 as MNHEY and CDR2 as SMNVEV (reference sequence). The J segment lost 3 bases and the V segment lost 4 bases, leaving 12 bases of the junction unmatched. CDR3 coding DNA: TGTGCCAGCAGTTCGGCCGGGACAGGGGCGTTTCTCAAAAACATTCAGTACTTC. The encoded protein is CASSSAGTGAFLKNIQYF.

The genes are TRBV27 and TRBJ2-1; TRBD2 matches at 13 bases. The germline V gene encodes CDR1 MNHEY and CDR2 SMNVEV (reference sequence). This CDR3 region has 19 residues. V shed 5 bases and J 1 base; nucleotides not matched to a gene: 11. The CDR3 DNA sequence: TGTGCCAGCAGTGCACTAGCGGGAGGGTCCGGGAGGTCCTACAATGAGCAGTTCTTC. Its protein is CASSALAGGSGRSYNEQFF.

This rearrangement joins TRBV28 to TRBJ2-2, with 8 bases identical to TRBD2. V dropped 4 bases and J dropped 7; count of bases not matched to a gene: 17. Germline V gives CDR1 MDHEN, CDR2 SYDVKM. The CDR3 spans 18 residues. CDR3 sequence reads: CASSSPSGAGLGNGELFF. CDR3 in DNA: TGTGCCAGCAGTTCCCCCTCGGGAGCGGGACTAGGAAACGGGGAGCTGTTTTTT.

The chain couples TRBV29-1 to TRBJ2-3; 8 bases agree with TRBD2. Per germline, CDR1 SQVTM and CDR2 ANQGSEA. V was clipped by 3 bases and J by 4 bases; unmatched bases: 3. This CDR3 spans 13 amino acids. Here the CDR3 reads CSVETGGPDTQYF. CDR3 DNA: TGCAGCGTTGAGACGGGAGGGCCAGATACGCAGTATTTT.

The chain carries TRBV2 and TRBJ1-1; D ambiguous. Germline values: CDR1 SNHLY, CDR2 FYNNEI. CDR3 length equals 11 residues. Deletions cut 0 bases from V and 7 bases from J, with 3 bases between. The CDR3 protein is CASSEADEAFF. The CDR3 nucleotides are TGTGCCAGCAGTGAAGCGGATGAAGCTTTCTTT.

This clone was detected a few times. This chain connects TRBV11-2 to TRBJ1-1, with 7 bases matching TRBD1. Germline CDR1 reads SGHAT; CDR2 reads FQNNGV. The CDR3 is made up of 13 amino acids. V shed 4 bases and J 4 bases; nucleotides not matched to a gene: 3. CDR3 DNA sequence: TGTGCCAGCAGCTGGGACAGATCCACTGAAGCTTTCTTT. Its protein is CASSWDRSTEAFF.

The chain carries TRBV18 and TRBJ2-5, with D possibly being TRBD2 (5 bases). The CDR3 is 15 amino acids. Trimming took 1 base from V and 1 from J, leaving 10 bases between them. Germline V gives CDR1 KGHSH, CDR2 LQKENI. CDR3 loop: CASSPLGSSQETQYF. The CDR3, as DNA: TGTGCCAGCTCACCACTAGGGAGCAGCCAAGAGACCCAGTACTTC. The whole variable domain, filled in from reference TRBV18 and TRBJ2-5, reads NAGVMQNPRHLVRRRGQEARLRCSPMKGHSHVYWYRQLPEEGLKFMVYLQKENIIDESGMPKERFSAEFPKEGPSILRIQQVVRGDSAAYFCASSPLGSSQETQYFGPGTRLLVL.

Only one count was recorded for this clone. The V call is TRBV12-5, the J call TRBJ2-7; TRBD2 is a possible D gene (5 bases). Trimming took 6 bases from V and 2 from J, leaving 11 bases between them. CDR1 and CDR2 from the germline V gene are LGHNT and FRNRAP. This CDR3 has 13 amino acids. CDR3 sequence reads: CASGLAGAYEQYF. In DNA, the CDR3 is TGTGCTAGTGGCCTAGCCGGGGCCTACGAGCAGTACTTC.

The chain links TRBV2 to TRBJ1-2; D possibly corresponds to TRBD1 (6 bases). Germline V gives CDR1 SNHLY, CDR2 FYNNEI. The V gene lost 6 bases and the J gene lost 8 bases, with 16 bases spanning the gap. This CDR3 contains 13 residues. The CDR3 loop is CASRVTGIVGYTF. The CDR3 coding sequence is TGTGCCAGCAGGGTGACAGGTATAGTCGGCTACACCTTC.

The rearrangement links TRBV2 to TRBJ1-1; D gene uncertain. Germline V gene sequence: CDR1 SNHLY, CDR2 FYNNEI. This CDR3 region has 10 residues. Trimming removed 8 bases from V and 11 bases from J, with 12 bases in between. As DNA, the CDR3 is TGTGCCAGCTCCGCCGGGCGGGCTTTCTTT. Residues: CASSAGRAFF.

This chain joins TRBV7-2 and TRBJ1-2; 10 bases align to TRBD1. The length of the CDR3 is 14 residues. Germline trimming cut 4 bases from V and 8 bases from J; bases unmatched to any gene: 7. Germline assignment: CDR1 SGHTA and CDR2 FQGNSA. The CDR3 coding sequence is TGTGCCAGCAGCTCGGACAGGGGGTTAGGAGGCTACACCTTC. Encoded protein: CASSSDRGLGGYTF.

This chain joins TRBV11-2 and TRBJ1-1; tentative D call: TRBD1 (5 bases). Per the germline V gene, CDR1 is SGHAT and CDR2 is FQNNGV. This CDR3 comprises 16 residues. Trimming shortened V by 3 bases and J by 1 base, and 15 bases separated the two germline ends. CDR3 in amino acids: CASSLTRFRENTEAFF. DNA of the CDR3: TGTGCCAGCAGCTTGACCCGATTCAGGGAGAACACTGAAGCTTTCTTT.

Here the CDR3 DNA reads TGTGCCAGCAGCTTAGGCGCCATGGAGACCCAGTACTTC. Translating gives CASSLGAMETQYF. The chain joins TRBV7-9 to TRBJ2-5; D gene unclear. Between the trimmed V and J ends, which lost 1 base and 5 bases, there was a span of 8 bases. This CDR3 spans 13 amino acids. Germline lookup yields CDR1 SEHNR and CDR2 FQNEAQ (reference sequence).

The J gene is TRBJ2-7, the V gene TRBV29-1, with D unclear. This CDR3 is 12 amino acids long. The V gene lost 6 bases and the J gene lost 0 bases, with 9 bases spanning the gap. Germline-derived CDR1 and CDR2 are SQVTM and ANQGSEA. The CDR3 reads CSVSDGSYEQYF. In nucleotides, the CDR3 is TGCAGCGTATCGGACGGCTCCTACGAGCAGTACTTC.

This clone was detected once. The CDR3 reads CASRLAEREDTQYF. CDR3 bases: TGTGCCAGCAGACTAGCGGAGAGGGAAGATACGCAGTATTTT. This rearrangement joins TRBV2 to TRBJ2-3; the match to TRBD2 covers 8 bases. Germline CDR1 and CDR2: SNHLY and FYNNEI. This CDR3 has 14 amino acids. The V and J ends lost 6 bases and 5 bases, in that order; junction bases with no gene match: 7.

The V and J genes are TRBV11-2 and TRBJ1-6; 8 bases agree with TRBD1. The CDR3 sequence is 15 residues long. J was trimmed by 3 bases and V by 6 bases; bases with no gene match: 4. The germline CDR1 and CDR2 sequences are SGHAT and FQNNGV. Here the CDR3 reads CASRAQGDYNSPLHF. The DNA of the CDR3 is TGTGCCAGCAGGGCACAGGGGGACTATAATTCACCCCTCCACTTT.

In this sample, this clone turned up a few times. The chain employs TRBV7-3 and TRBJ2-2, with 8 bases aligning to TRBD1. CDR3 size: 14 residues. With 8 bases clipped from V and 4 bases from J, the junction kept 6 bases outside the gene matches. From germline, CDR1 is SGHTA and CDR2 FQGTGA. CDR3 in amino acids: CASSGQGRTGELFF. The CDR3 DNA follows: TGTGCCAGCTCCGGACAGGGTCGCACCGGGGAGCTGTTTTTT.

The V gene is TRBV3-1 (or the pseudogene TRBV3-2), the J gene TRBJ2-3; unclear D gene. Germline CDR1 is LGHDT and CDR2 is YNNKEL (reference sequence). The CDR3 runs 16 residues. V lost 1 base and J lost 0, with 11 bases in between. CDR3 nucleotide sequence: TGTGCCAGCAGCCAAGCGGGCTTAAGGAGCACAGATACGCAGTATTTT. Residues: CASSQAGLRSTDTQYF.